This T cell receptor (beta chain) was captured by sequencing in a study of CD8+CD57+ T cells in acquired aplastic anemia. Across the study: The sorted CD4+ and CD8+ cells yielded an average approximately 3 ug of DNA.

In germline, CDR1 is SNHLY, CDR2 FYNNEI. Between the trimmed V and J ends, which lost 0 bases and 2 bases, there was a span of 5 bases. This CDR3 has 13 amino acids. This clonotype was recorded only once. Its specificity is unknown. The TCR beta profiling, which covered VDJ combination and CDR3 sequence, was carried out using genomic DNA as the template. One entry per CDR3 protein results from TCRdb running MiXCR on the reads. The sample holds 150,000 to 200,000 distinct CDR3 sequences, roughly 64% seen once. Findings of the study overall: The study found no significant CD8+ Simpson's diversity difference between patients and controls. Comparison of patients with controls identified about 27 shared CD8+ CDR3 sequences.

Input material: sorted CD4+, CD8+, or CD8+CD57+ T cells (not recorded which) from PBMCs. This receptor was identified in a human donor with severe aplastic anemia or a healthy control (not recorded which). The chain joins TRBV2 to TRBJ2-7; the D call may be TRBD1 or TRBD2 (5 bases each). The CDR3 reads CASSEAGAYEQYF. CDR3 nucleotides: TGTGCCAGCAGTGAAGCGGGGGCCTACGAGCAGTACTTC.